Shown below are 21 T cell receptor beta chains from a single sample sequenced in a study of T cell responses to AZD1222 COVID-19 vaccine. Here immunoSEQ multiplex PCR was the method, and the copy in TCRdb shows in-frame clones only, minus some. The data contain about 150,000 clones, about 88% of them singletons. Sequencing used peripheral blood, obtained on day 0 of AZD1222 vaccination. All receptors derive from an adult in good health.

V usage is TRBV7-9 and J usage is TRBJ2-1, with 7 nucleotides matching TRBD2. The V gene's germline CDR1 is SEHNR and CDR2 FQNEAQ (reference sequence). The length of the CDR3 is 17 residues. The V gene end was trimmed by 2 bases and the J gene end by 4 bases; junction bases not matched to a gene: 11. CDR3 protein: CASSLLGPRDYYNEQFF. CDR3 sequence (DNA): TGTGCCAGCAGCTTATTGGGGCCTCGGGACTATTACAATGAGCAGTTCTTC. The full variable domain, completed using reference TRBV7-9 and TRBJ2-1, is DTGVSQNPRHKITKRGQNVTFRCDPISEHNRLYWYRQTLGQGPEFLTYFQNEAQLEKSRLLSDRFSAERPKGSFSTLEIQRTEQGDSAMYLCASSLLGPRDYYNEQFFGPGTRLTVL.

This chain links TRBV19 with TRBJ1-5; no clear D gene. This CDR3 spans 14 amino acids. The germline V gene has CDR1 LNHDA and CDR2 SQIVND (reference sequence). Trimming removed 6 bases at V and 0 bases at J, with 9 bases between. CDR3 bases: TGTGCCAGTAGCCGACACCATAGCAATCAGCCCCAGCATTTT. Its protein product is CASSRHHSNQPQHF.

The J gene is TRBJ1-1, the V gene TRBV9; D gene ambiguous. The germline V and J ends were trimmed by 0 bases and 1 base, with 13 bases remaining between them. Germline assignment: CDR1 SGDLS and CDR2 YYNGEE. This CDR3 region has 16 residues. The CDR3 loop is CASSVGIREANTEAFF. CDR3 DNA sequence: TGTGCCAGCAGCGTAGGTATCCGGGAGGCGAACACTGAAGCTTTCTTT.

This clone was observed once. The chain couples TRBV5-4 to TRBJ1-2; unclear D gene. Trimming stripped 0 bases from V and 6 bases from J, with 6 bases between. Germline CDR1 SGHNT, CDR2 YYREEE (reference sequence). The CDR3 spans 12 residues. In DNA, the CDR3 is TGTGCCAGCAGCTTGGCCGGGAATGGCTACACCTTC. Amino acid sequence: CASSLAGNGYTF.

This clone has just one count. This CDR3 reads CASHGGPQSNYGYTF. Written as DNA, the CDR3 is TGTGCCTCGCACGGGGGCCCCCAGTCTAACTATGGCTACACCTTC. The chain joins TRBV10-3 to TRBJ1-2, with D maybe TRBD1 (6 bases). There are 15 residues in the CDR3. Deletions cut 11 bases from V and 0 bases from J, with 19 bases between. Germline V gives CDR1 ENHRY, CDR2 SYGVKD.

This chain uses TRBV2 with TRBJ1-1; D is undetermined. Trimming took off 3 bases at V and 8 bases at J, with 7 bases between the two ends. CDR1 and CDR2 from the germline V gene are SNHLY and FYNNEI. This CDR3 is 11 amino acids long. For the CDR3, the DNA is TGTGCCAGCAGTGATATAAGGGAAGCTTTCTTT. This codes for CASSDIREAFF.

V and J are TRBV10-3 and TRBJ1-1; D is uncertain. Trimming cost V 6 bases and J 1 base, with 15 bases left between them. The CDR3 contains 15 residues. Looked up from germline, CDR1 is ENHRY and CDR2 is SYGVKD. The CDR3, as DNA: TGTGCCATCAGCCCCGACCCAGCAAAGAACACTGAAGCTTTCTTT. The encoded protein is CAISPDPAKNTEAFF.

This sequence joins TRBV4-2 and TRBJ1-5; D gene unclear. Between the trimmed V and J ends, which lost 1 base and 0 bases, there was a span of 10 bases. The CDR3 sequence is 16 residues long. Germline V gene sequence: CDR1 LGHNA, CDR2 YNFKEQ. The CDR3 loop is CASSQVWSDSNQPQHF. The CDR3 DNA sequence: TGTGCCAGCAGCCAAGTCTGGAGTGATAGCAATCAGCCCCAGCATTTT.

This clone was seen more than once but under ten times. The chain recombines TRBV18 with TRBJ2-7; D might be TRBD1 (5 bases). V was clipped by 3 bases and J by 4 bases, with 10 bases between them. The germline CDR1 and CDR2 sequences are KGHSH and LQKENI. This CDR3 is built from 13 residues. This CDR3 is CASSPTTGYEQYF. The CDR3 nucleotides are TGTGCCAGCTCACCCACCACAGGATACGAGCAGTACTTC.

V gene TRBV5-1 combines with J gene TRBJ1-5; 12 nucleotides agree with TRBD1. The CDR3 has 16 amino acids. V gave up 0 bases and J gave up 6 bases; unmatched junction bases: 4. Per the germline V gene, CDR1 is SGHRS and CDR2 is YFSETQ. CDR3 DNA sequence: TGCGCCAGCAGCTTGGAGGGGACAGGGGGCGGTCAGCCCCAGCATTTT. The encoded protein is CASSLEGTGGGQPQHF. The variable domain in full, completed from reference TRBV5-1 and TRBJ1-5, reads KAGVTQTPRYLIKTRGQQVTLSCSPISGHRSVSWYQQTPGQGLQFLFEYFSETQRNKGNFPGRFSGRQFSNSRSEMNVSTLELGDSALYLCASSLEGTGGGQPQHFGDGTRLSIL.

V gene TRBV27 combines with J gene TRBJ2-2; no clear D. The V end lost 2 bases, the J end lost 7 bases, and 11 bases lay between the germline ends. The CDR3 has 14 residues. Germline V gene lookup returns CDR1 MNHEY and CDR2 SMNVEV (reference sequence). The CDR3 spells CASSLVGSGGELFF. The CDR3 bases are TGTGCCAGCAGTTTAGTGGGGTCCGGCGGGGAGCTGTTTTTT.

The chain carries TRBV28 and TRBJ1-3; D is unclear. The V and J ends lost 2 bases and 7 bases respectively, with 9 bases between them. This CDR3 is 13 amino acids long. Germline lookup yields CDR1 MDHEN and CDR2 SYDVKM. This CDR3 is CASSLVTGNTIYF. The DNA for the CDR3 is TGTGCCAGCAGTTTAGTTACGGGGAACACCATATATTTT.

The chain is built from TRBV3-1 (or the pseudogene TRBV3-2) and TRBJ1-1, with D possibly TRBD1 on 6 matching bases. V lost 4 bases and J lost 4, with 16 bases in between. Germline V gene sequence: CDR1 LGHDT, CDR2 YNNKEL (reference sequence). There are 15 residues in the CDR3. This CDR3 is CASSPPHLTGTEAFF. For the CDR3, the DNA is TGTGCCAGCAGCCCACCCCATCTGACAGGCACTGAAGCTTTCTTT.

The CDR3 loop reads CASTSGFSTDTQYF. For the CDR3, the DNA is TGTGCCAGTACCAGCGGGTTTAGCACAGATACGCAGTATTTT. The chain recombines TRBV19 with TRBJ2-3, with D perhaps matching TRBD2 (6 bases). The CDR3 sequence is 14 residues long. V was clipped by 7 bases and J by 0 bases, with 11 bases between them. Germline loops: CDR1 LNHDA, CDR2 SQIVND (reference sequence).

This clone was seen only a few times. The V and J genes are TRBV19 and TRBJ2-3, with D possibly TRBD1 on 7 matching bases. The CDR3 extends over 14 amino acids. V lost 10 bases and J 3 bases, leaving 17 bases between the germline ends. The germline V gene encodes CDR1 LNHDA and CDR2 SQIVND (reference sequence). CDR3 protein: CATRQGGGTDTQYF. CDR3 coding DNA: TGTGCCACCCGACAGGGAGGCGGGACAGATACGCAGTATTTT.

The chain uses TRBV4-1 and TRBJ1-1; 8 bases agree with TRBD1. The germline V gene encodes CDR1 MGHRA and CDR2 YSYEKL. Unmatched junction bases numbered 10, after V lost 4 bases and J lost 6 bases. This CDR3 is 15 amino acids long. The DNA of the CDR3 is TGCGCCAGCAGCCCGGACAGGGCGGGTGGTTCTGAAGCTTTCTTT. It codes for CASSPDRAGGSEAFF.

The J gene is TRBJ2-6, the V gene TRBV14, with D hard to call. Germline CDR1 and CDR2: SGHDN and FVKESK. Trimming removed 4 bases at V and 0 bases at J, with 10 bases between. This CDR3 contains 16 residues. Written as DNA, the CDR3 is TGTGCCAGCAGCCTAACCACCGGCTCTGGGGCCAACGTCCTGACTTTC. Its protein is CASSLTTGSGANVLTF.

This chain uses TRBV5-1 with TRBJ2-1; no clear D. This CDR3 is 14 amino acids long. V was cut by 7 bases and J by 9 bases, with 20 bases left in between. Germline V CDR1 and CDR2: SGHRS, YFSETQ. The chain's CDR3 is CASRGKTGVVEQFF. CDR3 in DNA: TGCGCCAGCCGAGGAAAGACGGGCGTCGTTGAGCAGTTCTTC.

This rearrangement joins TRBV14 to TRBJ1-2; unclear D gene. Germline V gene sequence: CDR1 SGHDN, CDR2 FVKESK. Trimming removed 3 bases at V and 5 bases at J, with 10 bases between. The CDR3 consists of 13 residues. Written as DNA, the CDR3 is TGTGCCAGCAGCCACGATTGGGGATATGGCTACACCTTC. Encoded protein: CASSHDWGYGYTF.

The CDR3 bases are TGTGCCAGCTCACCACTTCAGATGGGGGACATGAACACTGAAGCTTTCTTT. As protein: CASSPLQMGDMNTEAFF. This chain connects TRBV18 to TRBJ1-1; D possibly corresponds to TRBD1 (6 bases). This CDR3 region has 17 residues. Trimming took 1 base from V and 0 from J, leaving 15 bases between them. Per the germline V gene, CDR1 is KGHSH and CDR2 is LQKENI.

The chain has TRBV28 and TRBJ2-7; 7 bases line up with TRBD1. Germline CDR1 MDHEN, CDR2 SYDVKM. V shed 2 bases, J shed 5 bases, and the junction held 9 bases outside the gene matches. The CDR3 has 15 residues. The DNA of the CDR3 is TGTGCCAGCAGTTTAGGGGACAGATGGGGAAACGAGCAGTACTTC. Its protein is CASSLGDRWGNEQYF.